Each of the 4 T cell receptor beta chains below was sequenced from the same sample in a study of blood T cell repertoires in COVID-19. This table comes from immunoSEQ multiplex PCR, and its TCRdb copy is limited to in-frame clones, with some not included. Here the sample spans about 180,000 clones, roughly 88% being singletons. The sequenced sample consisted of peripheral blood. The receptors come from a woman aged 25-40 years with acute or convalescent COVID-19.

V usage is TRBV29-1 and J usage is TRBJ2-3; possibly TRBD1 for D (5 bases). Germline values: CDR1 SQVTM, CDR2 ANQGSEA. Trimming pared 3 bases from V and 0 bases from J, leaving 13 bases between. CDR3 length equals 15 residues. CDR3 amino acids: CSVEGRRTSTDTQYF. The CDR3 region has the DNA TGCAGCGTTGAGGGGCGCAGAACTAGCACAGATACGCAGTATTTT.

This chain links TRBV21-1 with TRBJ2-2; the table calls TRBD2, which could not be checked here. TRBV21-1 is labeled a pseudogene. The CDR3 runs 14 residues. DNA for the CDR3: TGTGCCAGGGGGGGGACTTCCCGCACCGGGGAGCTGTTTTTT. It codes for CARGGTSRTGELFF.

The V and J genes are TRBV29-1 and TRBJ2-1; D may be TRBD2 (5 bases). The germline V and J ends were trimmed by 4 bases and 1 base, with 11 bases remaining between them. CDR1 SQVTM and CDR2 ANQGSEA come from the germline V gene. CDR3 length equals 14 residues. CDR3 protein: CSVVRVGSYNEQFF. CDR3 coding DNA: TGCAGCGTTGTGCGGGTGGGGTCCTACAATGAGCAGTTCTTC.

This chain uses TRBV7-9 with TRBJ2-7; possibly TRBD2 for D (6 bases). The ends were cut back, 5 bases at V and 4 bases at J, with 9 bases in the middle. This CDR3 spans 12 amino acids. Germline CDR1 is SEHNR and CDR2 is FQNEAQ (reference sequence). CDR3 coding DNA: TGTGCCAGCAGCCCGGGAGCTTACGAGCAGTACTTC. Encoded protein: CASSPGAYEQYF.